These 20 T cell receptor beta chains were all obtained from the same sample, sequenced in a study of OX40 agonist ivuxolimab in advanced cancers. The protocol used for the library was the immunoSEQ multiplex PCR assay. Imported from immuneACCESS, the table was reduced by TCRdb to in-frame sequences with V and J called. These copies leave out some clones; in studies compared against another copy, an unresolved V gene accounts for under half, and the cause of the remainder is not known. This sample is represented by some 150,000 clones; more than 85% of them were singletons. The leading ten clones occupy more than 1% of the sample. This sample comprised CD4+ or CD8+ T cells sorted from blood, obtained in a trial of the OX40 agonist ivuxolimab. The source of these receptors is an adult with an advanced solid tumor such as melanoma, head and neck, liver or kidney cancer.

This chain links TRBV19 with TRBJ1-6; D may be TRBD1 (6 bases). V was clipped by 5 bases and J by 4 bases, with 15 bases between them. Germline V gives CDR1 LNHDA, CDR2 SQIVND (reference sequence). The CDR3 sequence is 16 residues long. The CDR3 DNA is TGTGCCAGTAGTGCAGGGGTAAGAGAGTATAATTCACCCCTCCACTTT. It translates to CASSAGVREYNSPLHF. Using reference TRBV19 and TRBJ1-6 for the parts outside the CDR3, the full variable domain is DGGITQSPKYLFRKEGQNVTLSCEQNLNHDAMYWYRQDPGQGLRLIYYSQIVNDFQKGDIAEGYSVSREKKESFPLTVTSAQKNPTAFYLCASSAGVREYNSPLHFGNGTRLTVT.

CDR3 coding DNA: TGCGCCAGCAGTCAATTCCGGACTCTCCCCGGGCAGCCCCAGCATTTT. It yields the protein CASSQFRTLPGQPQHF. This sequence joins TRBV23-1 and TRBJ1-5, with D uncertain. TRBV23-1 is an ORF; its function is uncertain. The CDR3 is 16 residues long. Trimming removed 1 base from V and 7 bases from J, with 17 bases in between.

CDR3 nucleotides: TGCGCCAGCAGCCAAGCCCCGACAGCAGCTAACTATGGCTACACCTTC. This sequence encodes CASSQAPTAANYGYTF. V usage is TRBV4-1 and J usage is TRBJ1-2; a possible D gene is TRBD1 (5 bases). Germline lookup yields CDR1 MGHRA and CDR2 YSYEKL. V lost 1 base to trimming and J lost 0 bases, with 12 bases between them. This CDR3 spans 16 amino acids.

V and J are TRBV6-1 and TRBJ2-2; tentatively, D is TRBD2 (7 bases). CDR3 length equals 15 residues. The germline CDR1 and CDR2 sequences are MNHNS and SASEGT. Trimming stripped 5 bases from V and 4 bases from J, with 14 bases between. CDR3 bases: TGTGCCAGCAGTTCGGCGGGGGCCTTCACCGGGGAGCTGTTTTTT. Translating it yields CASSSAGAFTGELFF.

This chain connects TRBV28 to TRBJ2-5, with TRBD2 identical over 8 bases. The CDR3 contains 14 residues. Losses at the gene ends were 9 bases for V and 3 bases for J; bases not matched to a gene: 9. Germline lookup yields CDR1 MDHEN and CDR2 SYDVKM. The CDR3 DNA is TGTGCCAGTAAATCCGGGACTAGGGAAGAGACCCAGTACTTC. Translation: CASKSGTREETQYF.

In DNA, the CDR3 is TGTGCCAGCAGCTTGAGGGGACAGGGGGCTAGCACAGATACGCAGTATTTT. This codes for CASSLRGQGASTDTQYF. The chain uses TRBV9 and TRBJ2-3, with 12 nucleotides matching TRBD1. The junction had 6 bases not matched to a gene; V was cut back by 4 bases and J by 0 bases. Germline CDR1 is SGDLS and CDR2 is YYNGEE. The CDR3 contains 17 residues.

Turning to this clone: Other DNA sequences in the sample encode the same CDR3. This rearrangement joins TRBV28 to TRBJ1-2, with TRBD1 matching over 10 bases. This CDR3 has 15 amino acids. CDR1 is MDHEN and CDR2 is SYDVKM in the germline V gene. Unmatched junction bases numbered 11, after V lost 9 bases and J lost 4 bases. Here the CDR3 DNA reads TGTGCCAGTTATTCCCCCGGGACAGGGGTCTATGGCTACACCTTC. Its translation: CASYSPGTGVYGYTF.

The chain carries TRBV7-2 and TRBJ2-3; 12 nucleotides match TRBD2. The germline V gene encodes CDR1 SGHTA and CDR2 FQGNSA. With V trimmed by 4 bases and J by 2 bases, 7 bases remained unmatched. This CDR3 has 17 residues. CDR3 in amino acids: CASSSLGTSGPTDTQYF. The CDR3 DNA follows: TGTGCCAGCAGCTCACTTGGGACTAGCGGGCCCACAGATACGCAGTATTTT.

This chain joins TRBV7-9 and TRBJ1-2; 7 nucleotides agree with TRBD1. The length of the CDR3 is 14 residues. Germline V gene sequence: CDR1 SEHNR, CDR2 FQNEAQ (reference sequence). Unmatched junction bases numbered 11, after V lost 8 bases and J lost 5 bases. CDR3 DNA: TGTGCCAGCTCCTGGGCGGACAGGCGTTATGGCTACACCTTC. Protein: CASSWADRRYGYTF.

The V call is TRBV5-1, the J call TRBJ2-3, with no clear D. From germline, CDR1 is SGHRS and CDR2 YFSETQ. Trimming left V 0 bases short and J 1 base short, with 6 bases between. The CDR3 totals 14 residues. Here the CDR3 DNA reads TGCGCCAGCAGCTTGGTCCAGGGCACAGATACGCAGTATTTT. This encodes CASSLVQGTDTQYF.

The chain is built from TRBV6-5 and TRBJ2-7; unclear D gene. Germline V gene data show CDR1 as MNHEY and CDR2 as SVGAGI. This CDR3 contains 14 residues. V lost 0 bases and J lost 1, with 7 bases in between. The CDR3 DNA reads TGTGCCAGCAGTTACTCGTACGGATCCTACGAGCAGTACTTC. This sequence encodes CASSYSYGSYEQYF.

The chain is built from TRBV19 and TRBJ1-5; TRBD1 might be the D (5 bases). Trimming pared 0 bases from V and 3 bases from J, leaving 15 bases between. Germline V gene sequence: CDR1 LNHDA, CDR2 SQIVND (reference sequence). This CDR3 comprises 17 residues. CDR3 sequence (DNA): TGTGCCAGTAGTATAGATCGGGGTTCAGGGTTCAATCAGCCCCAGCATTTT. Its protein is CASSIDRGSGFNQPQHF.

A note on this clone: The germline gene is not matched at one end of the junction; a read error may be the cause. Other DNA sequences in the sample encode the same CDR3. The V gene is TRBV11-2, the J gene TRBJ1-2; tentatively, D is TRBD1 (5 bases). The CDR3 runs 15 residues. Germline CDR1 and CDR2: SGHAT and FQNNGV. The CDR3 DNA follows: TGTGCCAGCAGCCTAGACGGAGGGGTTGGCTATGGCTACACCTTC. As protein: CASSLDGGVGYGYTF.

V gene TRBV7-2 combines with J gene TRBJ1-6; D might be TRBD1 (5 bases). V gave up 5 bases and J gave up 0 bases, with 17 bases separating them. The germline V gene has CDR1 SGHTA and CDR2 FQGNSA. CDR3 size: 18 residues. The CDR3 spells CASSLGTASSSYNSPLHF. Written as DNA, the CDR3 is TGTGCCAGCAGCCTAGGGACCGCTTCAAGCTCCTATAATTCACCCCTCCACTTT.

V and J are TRBV4-1 and TRBJ2-3; the D is unclear. With 0 bases removed from V and 9 bases from J, the gap between germline ends came to 10 bases. Germline V lookup: CDR1 MGHRA, CDR2 YSYEKL. The CDR3 is made up of 13 amino acids. The CDR3 DNA is TGCGCCAGCAGCCAAGATCGACATCTCACGCAGTATTTT. Its protein is CASSQDRHLTQYF.

This chain uses TRBV11-2 with TRBJ2-7, with TRBD1 as a possible D gene (5 bases). The germline V gene has CDR1 SGHAT and CDR2 FQNNGV. The V and J ends lost 3 bases and 3 bases respectively, with 9 bases between them. The CDR3 covers 13 residues. CDR3 sequence (DNA): TGTGCCAGCAGCTTCACCCAGGGCTACGAGCAGTACTTC. As protein: CASSFTQGYEQYF.

This chain links TRBV6-5 with TRBJ2-7; 9 bases are a match to TRBD2. The CDR3 sequence is 14 residues long. V lost 4 bases, J lost 8 bases, and 9 bases stayed unmatched. Germline V CDR1 and CDR2: MNHEY, SVGAGI. CDR3 sequence: CASSSGTSYVKQYF. In nucleotides, the CDR3 is TGTGCCAGCAGTTCCGGGACTAGCTACGTCAAGCAGTACTTC.

This CDR3 is CASATGAGTYEQYF. DNA of the CDR3: TGTGCCAGCGCCACAGGGGCTGGGACCTACGAGCAGTACTTC. V gene TRBV18 combines with J gene TRBJ2-7; 7 positions agree with TRBD1. The V gene end was trimmed by 8 bases and the J gene end by 2 bases; junction bases not matched to a gene: 9. CDR1 KGHSH and CDR2 LQKENI come from the germline V gene. The CDR3 is made up of 14 amino acids.

A remark on this clone: The germline gene is not matched at one end of the junction; a read error may be the cause. The CDR3: CASSQAMGLTYSALHF. The CDR3 DNA reads as TGCGCCAGCAGCCAAGCTATGGGCCTGACCTATTCAGCCCTCCACTTT. The V gene is TRBV4-3, the J gene TRBJ1-6, with D uncertain. From germline, CDR1 is LGHNA and CDR2 YSLEER. The CDR3 loop spans 16 amino acids.

The gene calls are TRBV5-1 and TRBJ2-3; D is tentatively TRBD1 or TRBD2 (5 bases each). The CDR3 covers 12 residues. Trimming stripped 2 bases from V and 7 bases from J, with 8 bases between. Germline assignment: CDR1 SGHRS and CDR2 YFSETQ. This CDR3 reads CASSFEGNTQYF. CDR3 DNA: TGCGCCAGCAGCTTCGAGGGGAATACGCAGTATTTT. Full variable domain (missing parts from reference TRBV5-1 and TRBJ2-3): KAGVTQTPRYLIKTRGQQVTLSCSPISGHRSVSWYQQTPGQGLQFLFEYFSETQRNKGNFPGRFSGRQFSNSRSEMNVSTLELGDSALYLCASSFEGNTQYFGPGTRLTVL.